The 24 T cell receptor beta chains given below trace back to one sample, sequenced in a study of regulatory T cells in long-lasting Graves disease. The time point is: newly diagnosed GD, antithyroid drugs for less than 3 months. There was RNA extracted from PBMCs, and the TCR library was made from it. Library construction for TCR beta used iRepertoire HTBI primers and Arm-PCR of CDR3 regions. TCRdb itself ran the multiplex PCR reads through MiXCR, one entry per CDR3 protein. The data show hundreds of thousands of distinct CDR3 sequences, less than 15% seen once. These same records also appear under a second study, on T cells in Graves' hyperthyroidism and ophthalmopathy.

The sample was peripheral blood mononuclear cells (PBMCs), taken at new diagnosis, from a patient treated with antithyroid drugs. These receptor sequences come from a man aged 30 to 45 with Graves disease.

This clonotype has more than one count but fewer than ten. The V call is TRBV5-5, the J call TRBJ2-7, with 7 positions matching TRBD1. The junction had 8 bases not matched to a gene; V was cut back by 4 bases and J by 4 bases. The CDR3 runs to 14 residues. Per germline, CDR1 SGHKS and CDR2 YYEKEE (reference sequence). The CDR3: CASSVTGTAYEQYF. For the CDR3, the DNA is TGTGCCAGCAGCGTGACCGGGACAGCTTACGAGCAGTACTTC.

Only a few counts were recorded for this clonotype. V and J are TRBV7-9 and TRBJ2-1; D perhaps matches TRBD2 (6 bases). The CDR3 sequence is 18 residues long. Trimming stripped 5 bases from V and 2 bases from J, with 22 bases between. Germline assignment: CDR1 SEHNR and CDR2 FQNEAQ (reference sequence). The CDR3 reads CASSPRSIQRRAYNEQFF. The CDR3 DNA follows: TGTGCCAGCAGCCCCCGGTCCATACAACGGAGGGCCTACAATGAGCAGTTCTTC.

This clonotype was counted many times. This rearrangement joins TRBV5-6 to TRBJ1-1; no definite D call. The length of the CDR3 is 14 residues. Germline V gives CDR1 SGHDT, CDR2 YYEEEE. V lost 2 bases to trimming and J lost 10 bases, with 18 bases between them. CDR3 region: CASSFGNEPSGAFF. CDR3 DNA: TGTGCCAGCAGCTTTGGAAACGAACCCTCTGGAGCTTTCTTT.

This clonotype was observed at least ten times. The CDR3 region has the DNA TGCAGCGTGGCCCAGGGGTACTATGGCTACACCTTC. Translated: CSVAQGYYGYTF. V is TRBV29-1 and J is TRBJ1-2; possibly TRBD1 for D (6 bases). The germline V and J ends were trimmed by 6 bases and 3 bases, with 11 bases remaining between them. Germline V gene data show CDR1 as SQVTM and CDR2 as ANQGSEA. This CDR3 has 12 amino acids.

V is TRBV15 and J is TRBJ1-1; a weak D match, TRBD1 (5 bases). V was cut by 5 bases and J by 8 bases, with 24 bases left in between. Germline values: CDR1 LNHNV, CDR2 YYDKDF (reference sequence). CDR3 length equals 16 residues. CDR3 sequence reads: CATSETYDREGEEAFF. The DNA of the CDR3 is TGTGCCACCAGCGAAACATACGACAGAGAGGGAGAAGAAGCTTTCTTT.

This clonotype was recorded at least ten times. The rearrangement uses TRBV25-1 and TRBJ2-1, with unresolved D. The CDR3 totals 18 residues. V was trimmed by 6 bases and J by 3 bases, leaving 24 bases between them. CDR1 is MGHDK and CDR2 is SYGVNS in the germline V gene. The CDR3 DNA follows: TGTGCCAGCAGCGGTGAACCACCCCAGAACGACAACTACAATGAGCAGTTCTTC. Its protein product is CASSGEPPQNDNYNEQFF.

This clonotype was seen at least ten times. Here the CDR3 DNA reads TGTGCCTGGAGCGTACCGGGGGCGCTTGGGCAGCCCCAGCATTTT. Its translation is CAWSVPGALGQPQHF. The chain is built from TRBV30 and TRBJ1-5, with D possibly TRBD1 on 6 matching bases. Deletions cut 3 bases from V and 7 bases from J, with 19 bases between. This CDR3 is 15 amino acids long. Germline lookup yields CDR1 GTSNPN and CDR2 SVGIG (reference sequence).

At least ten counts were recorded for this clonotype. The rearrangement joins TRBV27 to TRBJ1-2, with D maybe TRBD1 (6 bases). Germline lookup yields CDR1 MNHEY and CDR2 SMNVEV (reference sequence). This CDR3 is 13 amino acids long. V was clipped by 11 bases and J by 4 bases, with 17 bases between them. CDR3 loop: CASSPRGRYGYTF. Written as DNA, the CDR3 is TGTGCCTCTTCCCCGCGGGGGCGCTATGGCTACACCTTC.

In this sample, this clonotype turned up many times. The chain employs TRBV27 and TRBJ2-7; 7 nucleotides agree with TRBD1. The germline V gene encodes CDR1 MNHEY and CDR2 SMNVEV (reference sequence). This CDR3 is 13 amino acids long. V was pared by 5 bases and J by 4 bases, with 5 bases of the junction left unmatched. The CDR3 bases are TGTGCCAGCAGTAAAAGACAGGGTTACGAGCAGTACTTC. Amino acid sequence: CASSKRQGYEQYF.

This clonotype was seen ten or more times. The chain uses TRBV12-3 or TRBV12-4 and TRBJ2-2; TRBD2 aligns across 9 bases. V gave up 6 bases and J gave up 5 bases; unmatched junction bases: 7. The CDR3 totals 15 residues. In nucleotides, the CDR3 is TGTGCCAGCAGACGTAGCGGGAGAGGTACCGGGGAGCTGTTTTTT. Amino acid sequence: CASRRSGRGTGELFF.

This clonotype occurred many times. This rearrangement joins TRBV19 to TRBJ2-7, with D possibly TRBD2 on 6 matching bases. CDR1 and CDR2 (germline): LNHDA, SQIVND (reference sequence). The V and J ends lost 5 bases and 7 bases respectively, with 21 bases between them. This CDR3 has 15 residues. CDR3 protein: CASSSVAAHQREQYF. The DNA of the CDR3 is TGTGCCAGTAGTTCCGTAGCGGCCCACCAGCGTGAGCAGTACTTC.

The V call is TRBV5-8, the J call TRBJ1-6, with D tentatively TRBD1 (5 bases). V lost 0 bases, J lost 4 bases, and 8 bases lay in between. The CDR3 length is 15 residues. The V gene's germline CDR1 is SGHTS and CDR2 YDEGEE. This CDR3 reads CASSLGQRYNSPLHF. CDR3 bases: TGTGCCAGCAGCTTGGGACAGCGGTATAATTCACCCCTCCACTTT.

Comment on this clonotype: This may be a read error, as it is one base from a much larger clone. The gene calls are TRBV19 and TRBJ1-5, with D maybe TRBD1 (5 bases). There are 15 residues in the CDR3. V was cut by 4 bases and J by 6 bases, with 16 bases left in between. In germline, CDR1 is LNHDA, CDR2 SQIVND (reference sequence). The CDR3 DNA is TGTGCCAGTAGTACCCTTGGGGGATCGGGTCAGCCCCAGCATTTT. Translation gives CASSTLGGSGQPQHF.

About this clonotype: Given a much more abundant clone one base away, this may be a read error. The CDR3 sequence is CARSVLPSSIRRNTIYF. The CDR3 DNA is TGTGCCAGGAGTGTACTTCCTTCCAGTATACGGCGAAACACCATATATTTT. The chain recombines TRBV30 with TRBJ1-3; D is uncertain. The CDR3 has 17 residues. Germline V lookup: CDR1 GTSNPN, CDR2 SVGIG (reference sequence).

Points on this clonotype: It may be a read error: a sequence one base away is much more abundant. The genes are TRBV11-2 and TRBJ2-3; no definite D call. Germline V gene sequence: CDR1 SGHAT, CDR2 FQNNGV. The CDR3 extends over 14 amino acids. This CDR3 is CASSPLIDTDTQCF. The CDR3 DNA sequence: TGTGCCAGCAGCCCCTTGATCGACACAGATACGCAGTGTTTT.

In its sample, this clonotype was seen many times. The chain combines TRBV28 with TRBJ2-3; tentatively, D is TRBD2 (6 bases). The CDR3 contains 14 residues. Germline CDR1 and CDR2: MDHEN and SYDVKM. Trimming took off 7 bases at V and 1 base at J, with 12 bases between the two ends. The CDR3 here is CASKAGPGTDTQYF. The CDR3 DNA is TGTGCCAGCAAGGCGGGACCTGGCACAGATACGCAGTATTTT.

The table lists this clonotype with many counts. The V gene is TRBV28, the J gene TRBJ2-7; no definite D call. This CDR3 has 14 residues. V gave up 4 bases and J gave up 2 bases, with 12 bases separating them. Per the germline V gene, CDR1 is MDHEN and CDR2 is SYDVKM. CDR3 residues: CASSWAMAPYEQYF. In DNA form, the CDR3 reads TGTGCCAGCAGTTGGGCCATGGCCCCCTACGAGCAGTACTTC. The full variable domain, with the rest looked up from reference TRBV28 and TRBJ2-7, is DVKVTQSSRYLVKRTGEKVFLECVQDMDHENMFWYRQDPGLGLRLIYFSYDVKMKEKGDIPEGYSVSREKKERFSLILESASTNQTSMYLCASSWAMAPYEQYFGPGTRLTVT.

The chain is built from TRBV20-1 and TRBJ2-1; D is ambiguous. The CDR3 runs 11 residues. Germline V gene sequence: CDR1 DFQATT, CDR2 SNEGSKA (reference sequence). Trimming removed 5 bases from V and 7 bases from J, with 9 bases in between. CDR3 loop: CSARRLNEQFF. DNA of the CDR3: TGCAGTGCTCGCCGATTAAATGAGCAGTTCTTC.

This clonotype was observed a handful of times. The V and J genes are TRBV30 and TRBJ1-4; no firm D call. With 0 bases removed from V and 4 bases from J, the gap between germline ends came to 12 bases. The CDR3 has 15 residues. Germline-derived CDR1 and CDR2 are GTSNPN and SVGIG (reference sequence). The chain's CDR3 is CAWSVRSRFNEKLFF. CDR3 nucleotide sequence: TGTGCCTGGAGTGTACGATCGAGGTTTAATGAAAAACTGTTTTTT.

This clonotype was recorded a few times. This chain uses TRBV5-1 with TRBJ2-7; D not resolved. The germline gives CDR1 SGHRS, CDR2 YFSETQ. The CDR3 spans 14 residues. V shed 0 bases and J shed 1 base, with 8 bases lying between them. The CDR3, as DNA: TGCGCCAGCAGCTTGGAGTCCTTTTCCTACGAGCAGTACTTC. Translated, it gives CASSLESFSYEQYF.

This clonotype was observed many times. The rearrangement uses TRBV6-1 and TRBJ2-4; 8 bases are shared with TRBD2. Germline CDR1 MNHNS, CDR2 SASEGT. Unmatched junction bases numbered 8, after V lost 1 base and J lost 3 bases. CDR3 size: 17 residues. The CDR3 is CASSEDREREIKNIQYF. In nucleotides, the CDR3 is TGTGCCAGCAGTGAAGACCGGGAGCGGGAGATCAAAAACATTCAGTACTTC.

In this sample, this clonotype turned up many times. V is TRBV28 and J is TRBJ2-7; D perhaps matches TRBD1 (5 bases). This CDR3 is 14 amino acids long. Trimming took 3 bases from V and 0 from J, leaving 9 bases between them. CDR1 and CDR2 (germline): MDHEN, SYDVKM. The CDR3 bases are TGTGCCAGCAGTTTCCCAGGGAACTCCTACGAGCAGTACTTC. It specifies CASSFPGNSYEQYF.

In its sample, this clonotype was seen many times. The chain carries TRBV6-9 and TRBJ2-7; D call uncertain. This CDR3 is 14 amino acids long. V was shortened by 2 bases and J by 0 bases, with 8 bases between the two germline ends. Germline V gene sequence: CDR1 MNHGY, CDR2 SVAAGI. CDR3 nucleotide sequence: TGTGCCAGCAGTTATAGTACGGCCTCCTACGAGCAGTACTTC. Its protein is CASSYSTASYEQYF.

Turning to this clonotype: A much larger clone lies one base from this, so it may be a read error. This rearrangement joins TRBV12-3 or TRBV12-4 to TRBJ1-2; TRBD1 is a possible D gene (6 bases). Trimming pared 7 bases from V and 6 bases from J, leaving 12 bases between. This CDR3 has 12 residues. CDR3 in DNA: TGTGCCAGCACCGGGGCAGGGGATGGCTACACCTTC. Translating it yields CASTGAGDGYTF.